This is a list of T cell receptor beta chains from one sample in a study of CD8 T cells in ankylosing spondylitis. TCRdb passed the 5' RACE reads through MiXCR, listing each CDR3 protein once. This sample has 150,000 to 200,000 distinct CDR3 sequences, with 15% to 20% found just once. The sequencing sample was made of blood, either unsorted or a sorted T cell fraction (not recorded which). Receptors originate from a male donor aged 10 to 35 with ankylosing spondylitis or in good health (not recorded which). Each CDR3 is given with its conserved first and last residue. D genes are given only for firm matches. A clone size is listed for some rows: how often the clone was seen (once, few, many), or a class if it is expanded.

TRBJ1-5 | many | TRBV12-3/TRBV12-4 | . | TGTGCCAGCAGCTCGACGGGTGGCAATCAGCCCCAGCATTTT | CASSSTGGNQPQHF
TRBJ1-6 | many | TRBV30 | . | TGTGCCTGGAGTGCGCGTCGAGGGGCCCTGGAGAATTCACCCCTCCACTTT | CAWSARRGALENSPLHF
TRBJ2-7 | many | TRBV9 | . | TGTGCCAGCAGCGTAGAACCGTCCTACGAGCAGTACTTC | CASSVEPSYEQYF
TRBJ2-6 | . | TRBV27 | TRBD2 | TGTGCCAGCAGCCCCTTCGGCGGGAGTGGGGCCAACGTCCTGACTTTC | CASSPFGGSGANVLTF
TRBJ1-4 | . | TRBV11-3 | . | TGTGCCAGCAGCTCGGCGCAAGGAGGCGGACGGGAAAAACTGTTTTTT | CASSSAQGGGREKLFF
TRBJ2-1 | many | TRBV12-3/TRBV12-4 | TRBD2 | TGTGCCAGCAGTCCATCTGGGACTAGCGGGCAGTGGGGGGAGCAGTTCTTC | CASSPSGTSGQWGEQFF
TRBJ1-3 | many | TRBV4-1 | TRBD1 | TGCGCCAGCAGCCAACCTGGGACAGGGTCTGGAAACACCATATATTTT | CASSQPGTGSGNTIYF
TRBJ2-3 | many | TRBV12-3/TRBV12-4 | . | TGTGCCAGCAGCTTTCGAGATACGCAGTATTTT | CASSFRDTQYF
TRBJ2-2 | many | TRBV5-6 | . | TGTGCCAGCAGCTTGGTGGGGAGTCTAGACACCGGGGAGCTGTTTTTT | CASSLVGSLDTGELFF
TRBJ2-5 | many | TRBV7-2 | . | TGTGCCAGCAGCTTAGGAGGCGGGAAGGGGGAGACCCAGTACTTC | CASSLGGGKGETQYF
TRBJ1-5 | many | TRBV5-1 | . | TGCGCCAGCAGCTTGGCTGGGGGGTCTAGCAATCAGCCCCAGCATTTT | CASSLAGGSSNQPQHF
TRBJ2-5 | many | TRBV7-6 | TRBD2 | TGTGCCAGCAGCATGACTAGCGGCACTTCAGAGACCCAGTACTTC | CASSMTSGTSETQYF
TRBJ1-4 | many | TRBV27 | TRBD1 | TGTGCCAGCAGTTTAAGGGGGCTTGAAAAACTGTTTTTT | CASSLRGLEKLFF
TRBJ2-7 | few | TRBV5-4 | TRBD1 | TGTGCCAGCAGCTCGGGTATTGGACAGGGGGGTCCCTACGAGCAGTACTTC | CASSSGIGQGGPYEQYF
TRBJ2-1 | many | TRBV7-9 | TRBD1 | TGTGCCAGCAGCCCTCTCCTCGGGACAGGGAACAATGAGCAGTTCTTC | CASSPLLGTGNNEQFF
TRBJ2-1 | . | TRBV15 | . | TGTGCCACCAGCCCCAGGGATATGTACAATGAGCAGTTCTTC | CATSPRDMYNEQFF
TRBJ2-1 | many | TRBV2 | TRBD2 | TGTGCCAGCAGTGAAGCGGCGGGAGCGGGCTACAATGAGCAGTTCTTC | CASSEAAGAGYNEQFF
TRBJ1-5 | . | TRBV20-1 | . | TGCAGTGCTAGGTCCTATCGTCAGCCCCAGCATTTT | CSARSYRQPQHF
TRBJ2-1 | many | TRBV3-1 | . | TGTGCCAGCAGCCACGGGCTCGGGAGTGATCGCAATGAGCAGTTCTTC | CASSHGLGSDRNEQFF
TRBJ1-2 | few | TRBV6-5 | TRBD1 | TGTGCCAGCAGTTCTAGGACAGGGGGCCCTAGTGGGTATGGCTACACCTTC | CASSSRTGGPSGYGYTF
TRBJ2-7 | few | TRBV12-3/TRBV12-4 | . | TGTGCCAGCAGTCCCCTGCACGAGCAGTACTTC | CASSPLHEQYF
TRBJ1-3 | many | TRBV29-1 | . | TGCAGCGTTGAAGATAAAGCGGCGAACACCATATATTTT | CSVEDKAANTIYF
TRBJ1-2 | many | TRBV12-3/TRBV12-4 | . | TGTGCCAGCAGCACCCGGGGGGCGGCCAACTATGGCTACACCTTC | CASSTRGAANYGYTF
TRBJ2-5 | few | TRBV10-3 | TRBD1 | TGTGCCATCAAAAAACAGGGGGCGGAAGAGACCCAGTACTTC | CAIKKQGAEETQYF
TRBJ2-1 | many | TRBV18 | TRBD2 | TGTGCCAGCCACCAGAGGACTAGCGGGGAGGATCAGTTCTTC | CASHQRTSGEDQFF
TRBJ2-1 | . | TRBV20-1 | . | TGCAGTGCTCCCCCCTTAGATGAGCAGTTCTTC | CSAPPLDEQFF
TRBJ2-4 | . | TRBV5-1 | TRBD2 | TGCGCCAGCAGCTCCCTAGCGGGAGGTCGAGAAAACATTCAGTACTTC | CASSSLAGGRENIQYF
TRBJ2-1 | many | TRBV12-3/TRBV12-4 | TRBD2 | TGTGCTGGCGGGAGGGGCCGCAATGAGCAGTTCTTC | CAGGRGRNEQFF
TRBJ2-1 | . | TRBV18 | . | TGTGCCAGCTCACCTCCGGGACCCGTACCCAGCTCCTACAATGAGCAGTTCTTC | CASSPPGPVPSSYNEQFF
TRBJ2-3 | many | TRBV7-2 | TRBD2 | TGTGCCAGCAGTTTAATAGCGGGAGTCAATACGCAGTATTTT | CASSLIAGVNTQYF
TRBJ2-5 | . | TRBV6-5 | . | TGTGCCAGCAGTTACGGCCCGGGACCTCGCCGCGAATTC | CASSYGPGPRREF
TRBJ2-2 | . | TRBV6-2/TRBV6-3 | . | TGTGCCAGCAGTTACTCGGGCATCAGCACCGGGGAGCTGTTTTTT | CASSYSGISTGELFF
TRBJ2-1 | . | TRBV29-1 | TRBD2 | TGCAGCGCCCGCGGGACTAGCGGGACTCGGTCCTACAATGAGCAGTTCTTC | CSARGTSGTRSYNEQFF
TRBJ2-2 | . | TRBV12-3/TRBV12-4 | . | TGTGCCAGCAACGGCGGCGGCCTAAACACCGGGGAGCTGTTTTTT | CASNGGGLNTGELFF
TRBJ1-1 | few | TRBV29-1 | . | TGCAGCGGGCTACTGAACACTGAAGCTTTCTTT | CSGLLNTEAFF
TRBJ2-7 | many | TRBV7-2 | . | TGTGCCAGCAGCTTTGGGGAAGACTACGAGCAGTACTTC | CASSFGEDYEQYF
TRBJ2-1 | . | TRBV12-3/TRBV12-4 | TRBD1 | TGTGCCAGCAGTTCAGACAGGGGCCTTGAGCAGTTCTTC | CASSSDRGLEQFF
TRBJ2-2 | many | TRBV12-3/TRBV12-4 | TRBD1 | TGTGCCAGCACTAGCCAGGGGGTGGACACCGGGGAGCTGTTTTTT | CASTSQGVDTGELFF
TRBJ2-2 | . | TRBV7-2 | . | TGTGCCAGCAGCTTTCGCGCAGGGGCGAACACCGGGGAGCTGTTTTTT | CASSFRAGANTGELFF
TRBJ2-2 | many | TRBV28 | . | TGTGCCAGCAGTTCCGGGGAGCTGTTTTTT | CASSSGELFF
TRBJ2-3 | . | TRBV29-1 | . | TGCAGCGTTGGAGGCGGGGCTGCAGATACGCAGTATTTT | CSVGGGAADTQYF
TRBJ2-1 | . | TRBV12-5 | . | TGTGCTAGTGGTTTTAACTACAATGAGCAGTTCTTC | CASGFNYNEQFF
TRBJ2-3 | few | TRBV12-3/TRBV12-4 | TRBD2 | TGTGCCAGCAGCTTACTAGCGGGATTCACAGATACGCAGTATTTT | CASSLLAGFTDTQYF